This TCR beta chain is from a study of graft-versus-host responses after intestinal transplantation. Study-wide findings and caveats: Declining HvG levels early post-transplant were linked to peak circulating GvH clone levels.

The CDR3 length is 15 residues. V gave up 0 bases and J gave up 1 base, with 9 bases separating them. Per the germline V gene, CDR1 is SGDLS and CDR2 is YYNGEE. The table lists this clone with a count of one. The antigen is undetermined. Profiling relied on immunoSEQ multiplex PCR, and the TCRdb table lists in-frame clones only, not all of them. Altogether around 30,000 clones are present, over 65% being singletons, with the ten largest covering 1.1%. The clonotype was recovered from a human patient who received an intestinal transplant, so some T cells may come from the graft donor. Sequenced here: PBMCs, sampled approximately 29 days after intestinal transplant. This rearrangement joins TRBV9 to TRBJ2-3; possibly TRBD1 for D (5 bases). CDR3 region: CASSVDGRGTDTQYF. The CDR3 DNA sequence: TGTGCCAGCAGCGTAGACGGCAGGGGCACAGATACGCAGTATTTT.